This entry lists 20 T cell receptor beta chains sequenced from one sample in a study of CXCR3-negative and CXCR3-positive naive CD8 T cells. 5' RACE that incorporated UMI labels was used to prepare the TRB cDNA libraries. From its re-call of the 5' RACE reads, TCRdb lists each CDR3 protein once, without DNA. The sample has 150,000 to 180,000 distinct CDR3 sequences. Notes on the study in general: A higher hydrophobicity marked the TRB CDR3s of CXCR3-positive naive cells versus CXCR3-negative naive cells.

These receptors have no known antigen. Sequencing input: naive CXCR3+ CD8+ T cells from blood. Subset denoted: CD45RO-CCR7+CD27+CD95- naive CD8+ T cells expressing CXCR3 (TNR3+). These receptors were obtained from a human donor in good health. Some clones in this sample may be carry-over from other donors' samples.

The chain employs TRBV6-1 and TRBJ2-7; the TRBD1 assignment by TCRdb is unverifiable without DNA. Germline loops: CDR1 MNHNS, CDR2 SASEGT. CDR3 length: 15 amino acids. The chain's CDR3 is CASSAGTLGSYEQYF.

The chain joins TRBV12-3 or TRBV12-4 to TRBJ2-2; TCRdb returns TRBD2, unconfirmable since there is no DNA. The CDR3 is made up of 16 amino acids. CDR3 amino acids: CASSSGGEFLPGELFF.

The gene calls are TRBV18 and TRBJ2-3; as DNA is missing, the TRBD2 call by TCRdb cannot be tested. CDR3 length equals 17 residues. Germline CDR1 is KGHSH and CDR2 is LQKENI. The CDR3: CASSPYDGRTRTDTQYF.

V is TRBV10-2 and J is TRBJ2-1; the TCRdb D gene call, TRBD1, has no DNA to confirm it. CDR1 is WSHSY, CDR2 SAAADI, per germline. The CDR3 is 14 amino acids. The CDR3 protein is CASSGALVDNEQFF.

The chain is built from TRBV20-1 and TRBJ2-7; TCRdb picks TRBD1, but there is no DNA to check that call. The CDR3 has 17 amino acids. Per germline, CDR1 DFQATT and CDR2 SNEGSKA (reference sequence). CDR3 protein: CSARDMRGDTVSYEQYF.

This rearrangement joins TRBV6-5 to TRBJ1-6; TCRdb proposes TRBD1, but this gene call is untestable without DNA. The CDR3 runs 16 residues. Germline CDR1 MNHEY, CDR2 SVGAGI. CDR3 loop: CASSHDRGQNNSPLHF.

J is TRBJ2-7 and V is TRBV4-3. The CDR3 covers 17 residues. Germline CDR1 and CDR2: LGHNA and YSLEER. The CDR3 reads CASSQDLIRQSSYEQYF.

V and J are TRBV11-2 and TRBJ2-1; lacking DNA, the TRBD1 call made by TCRdb goes unchecked. Germline V gene sequence: CDR1 SGHAT, CDR2 FQNNGV. The CDR3 loop spans 15 amino acids. The CDR3 region is CASRPTGQGYNEQFF.

V usage is TRBV27 and J usage is TRBJ1-2; the D call of TRBD1 rests on TCRdb alone, since no DNA is present to check it. Per germline, CDR1 MNHEY and CDR2 SMNVEV (reference sequence). The CDR3 is 14 residues long. CDR3 region: CASSADRVNYGYTF.

The chain is built from TRBV29-1 and TRBJ2-1; with no DNA, the TCRdb D assignment of TRBD1 cannot be verified. The CDR3 consists of 16 residues. Germline CDR1 is SQVTM and CDR2 is ANQGSEA. This CDR3 is CSVEVSQGKRIGEQFF.

The J gene is TRBJ2-3, the V gene TRBV7-3; the D call from TCRdb, TRBD1, cannot be confirmed without DNA. CDR3 length equals 15 residues. CDR1 is SGHTA, CDR2 FQGTGA, per germline. This CDR3 reads CASSPRDRATDTQYF.

The chain uses TRBV7-8 and TRBJ2-7; without DNA, the TCRdb call of TRBD1 cannot be checked. Per the germline V gene, CDR1 is SGHVS and CDR2 is FQNEAQ. This CDR3 is built from 14 residues. The CDR3: CASSQTGKSYEQYF.

The chain couples TRBV29-1 to TRBJ1-2; TCRdb's D call of TRBD1 is untestable without DNA. The germline CDR1 and CDR2 sequences are SQVTM and ANQGSEA. The CDR3 is 15 amino acids. The CDR3 loop reads CSVPRGVGSLGGYTF. The full variable domain, in which reference TRBV29-1 and TRBJ1-2 provide the parts outside the CDR3, is SAVISQKPSRDICQRGTSLTIQCQVDSQVTMMFWYRQQPGQSLTLIATANQGSEATYESGFVIDKFPISRPNLTFSTLTVSNMSPEDSSIYLCSVPRGVGSLGGYTFGSGTRLTVV.

The chain has TRBV7-6 and TRBJ1-6; the TCRdb call, TRBD1, lacks DNA for checking. The CDR3 is made up of 14 amino acids. The germline V gene has CDR1 SGHVS and CDR2 FNYEAQ. The CDR3 is CASSSGVYNSPLHF.

This chain uses TRBV20-1 with TRBJ1-6; TCRdb reports TRBD1, a call that lacks DNA to check it against. The CDR3 spans 17 residues. Germline V gene data show CDR1 as DFQATT and CDR2 as SNEGSKA (reference sequence). The CDR3 is CSARDGQGGPYNSPLHF.

This sequence joins TRBV28 and TRBJ1-1. This CDR3 has 13 amino acids. Per germline, CDR1 MDHEN and CDR2 SYDVKM. CDR3 in amino acids: CASSVLRNTEAFF.

The chain uses TRBV7-3 and TRBJ2-1; with no DNA, the TCRdb D assignment of TRBD1 cannot be verified. The CDR3 loop spans 15 amino acids. Germline-derived CDR1 and CDR2 are SGHTA and FQGTGA. The CDR3 sequence is CASNMLAGVYNEQFF.

The chain uses TRBV7-9 and TRBJ1-4; there is no DNA to check the TCRdb D call of TRBD1. This CDR3 contains 15 residues. The germline CDR1 and CDR2 sequences are SEHNR and FQNEAQ (reference sequence). CDR3 sequence: CASSPTGTANEKLFF.

This chain links TRBV20-1 with TRBJ2-1; TCRdb returns TRBD2, unconfirmable since there is no DNA. The germline CDR1 and CDR2 sequences are DFQATT and SNEGSKA (reference sequence). This CDR3 is built from 12 residues. The CDR3 loop reads CSNGLVGEEQFF.

The chain employs TRBV12-3 or TRBV12-4 and TRBJ2-1; there is no DNA to check the TCRdb D call of TRBD1. This CDR3 comprises 16 residues. The CDR3 is CASTPTGYVSYNEQFF.